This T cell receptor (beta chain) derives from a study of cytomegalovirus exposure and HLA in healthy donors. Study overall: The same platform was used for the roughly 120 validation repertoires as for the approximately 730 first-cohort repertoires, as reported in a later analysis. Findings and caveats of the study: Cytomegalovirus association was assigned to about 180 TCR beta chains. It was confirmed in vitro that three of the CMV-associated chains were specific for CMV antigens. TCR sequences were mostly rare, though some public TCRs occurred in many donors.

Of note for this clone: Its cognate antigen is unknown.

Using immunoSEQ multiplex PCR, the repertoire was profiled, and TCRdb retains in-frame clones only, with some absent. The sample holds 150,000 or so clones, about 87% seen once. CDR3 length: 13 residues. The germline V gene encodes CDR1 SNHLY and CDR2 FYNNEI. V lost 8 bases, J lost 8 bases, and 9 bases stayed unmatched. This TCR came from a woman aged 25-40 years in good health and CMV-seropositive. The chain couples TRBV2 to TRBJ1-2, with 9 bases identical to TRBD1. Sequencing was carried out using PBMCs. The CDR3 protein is CASARTGGGGYTF. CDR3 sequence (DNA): TGTGCCAGCGCTAGAACAGGGGGCGGGGGCTACACCTTC.